This T cell receptor (beta chain) was documented in a study of memory CD8 T cells in hepatitis C reinfection. About the study: A positive HCV RNA test after two negatives ≥60 days apart defined reinfection.

Notes on the study in general: Roughly five donors were too few for definitive public clonotype conclusions.

The CDR3 loop spans 14 amino acids. V was trimmed by 4 bases and J by 2 bases, leaving 12 bases between them. Germline V lookup: CDR1 SEHNR, CDR2 FQNEAQ (reference sequence). Regarding this clone: As yet, its antigen is unknown.

Measured with immunoSEQ multiplex PCR; TCRdb has only the in-frame clones, and not every one. The data hold over 45,000 clones, with roughly 90% observed a single time. Indicated time point: pre-reinfection, 55 to 20 weeks before reinfection detection. TCR sequencing was done directly ex vivo on sorted cells, without expansion in vitro. Control naive CD8 T cells came from a couple of donors at all three reinfection time points. Sequencing was carried out using naive CD8+ T cells sorted from blood. The chain employs TRBV7-9 and TRBJ2-7; D possibly corresponds to TRBD2 (6 bases). This receptor was taken from a man aged 18 to 30 with hepatitis C virus infection. The DNA for the CDR3 is TGTGCCAGCAGCTCCGGAGGGATTACCTACGAGCAGTACTTC. Translated, it gives CASSSGGITYEQYF.